The T cell receptor (beta chain) described here comes from a study of cytomegalovirus exposure and HLA in healthy donors. Use of 60 Vbeta and 13 Jbeta primers characterized the PCR. Assay: immunoSEQ multiplex PCR; the TCRdb copy retains only in-frame clones and omits some. Among about 100,000 clones, 55% to 85% were seen once, and the ten largest hold roughly 16%. In regard to this clone: The antigen is not known.

Study results and caveats: Later work found that TCR association rates differed between HLA loci; DRB1 had the most and HLA-C the fewest. A later analysis linked a missense DCLRE1C variant to TCR beta V- and J-gene trimming.

Source material: PBMCs. The receptor was derived from a woman aged 18-30 years in good health and CMV-seropositive.

Here the CDR3 DNA reads TGTGCCAGCACCCAGGGTGTAAACACCATATATTTT. Encoded protein: CASTQGVNTIYF. The chain combines TRBV7-9 with TRBJ1-3; the D gene is possibly TRBD1 (5 bases). The CDR3 contains 12 residues. V was cut by 7 bases and J by 6 bases, with 10 bases left in between. CDR1 is SEHNR and CDR2 is FQNEAQ in the germline V gene (reference sequence).